This TCR beta chain comes out of a study of Graves' ophthalmopathy and Graves' hyperthyroidism. Study-wide results and limits: Among thyroid clonotypes expanded above 0.001 frequency, most also appeared in blood.

Amplifying from RNA transcripts, the study obtained TCR beta CDR3 regions. Scientists carried out first-round RT-PCR using HTBI primers and then a second-round multiplex PCR. TCRdb reprocessed the multiplex PCR reads with MiXCR, giving one entry per CDR3 protein. The repertoire holds around 1.1 million distinct CDR3 sequences, 36% seen once, with 11% in the top ten. The CDR3 length is 14 residues. The germline gives CDR1 ENHRY, CDR2 SYGVKD. V shed 6 bases, J shed 4 bases, and the junction held 3 bases outside the gene matches. To note about this clonotype: The antigen is unknown.

Clinical symptoms, serum thyroxine, TRAb, thyroid ultrasound and orbital computed tomography determined diagnosis. V usage is TRBV10-3 and J usage is TRBJ1-5, with TRBD1 identical over 10 bases. Sample: peripheral blood or thyroid tissue (not recorded which). The sequence was obtained from an adult man with Graves' hyperthyroidism. The CDR3 nucleotides read TGTGCCATCAGCCAGGACAGGGGGAATCAGCCCCAGCATTTT. It is translated as CAISQDRGNQPQHF.